Listed below are T cell receptor beta chains from one sample, sequenced in a study of cytomegalovirus exposure and HLA in healthy donors. Clones were sequenced by immunoSEQ multiplex PCR, and TCRdb holds only the in-frame ones, with some missing. The sample lists over 150,000 clones, over 75% occurring once. Material: PBMCs. All receptors come from a male donor in good health and CMV-seronegative. Both conserved end residues are part of each CDR3. The D gene is left open where the match is weak. Clone size appears in some rows only: once, few, many, or a class for an expanded clone.

CDR3 length | J gene | V gene | clone size | D gene | CDR3 DNA | CDR3 protein
13 | TRBJ1-1 | TRBV19 | - | TRBD1 | TGTGCCAGTACTACGACAGGGGGCACTGAAGCTTTCTTT | CASTTTGGTEAFF
14 | TRBJ1-4 | TRBV5-1 | few | TRBD1 | TGCGCCAGCAGATCGGACAGGACTAATGAAAAACTGTTTTTT | CASRSDRTNEKLFF
12 | TRBJ2-6 | TRBV19 | - | - | TGTGCCAGTCTCTCTGGGGCCAACGTCCTGACTTTC | CASLSGANVLTF
14 | TRBJ2-7 | TRBV5-1 | - | TRBD1 | TGCGCCAGCAGCTCAGGGACAGGGATCTACGAGCAGTACTTC | CASSSGTGIYEQYF
13 | TRBJ1-6 | TRBV7-9 | - | - | TGTGCCAGCAGCTTTATCGAGTCCTCACCCCTCCACTTT | CASSFIESSPLHF
14 | TRBJ2-4 | TRBV19 | - | TRBD1 | TGTGCCAGTAGTATAGGGACAGGGGGAAACATTCAGTACTTC | CASSIGTGGNIQYF
14 | TRBJ2-2 | TRBV5-4 | - | TRBD1 | TGTGCCAGCAAGGGACAGGAAAGTAGCGGGGAGCTGTTTTTT | CASKGQESSGELFF
14 | TRBJ2-7 | TRBV5-1 | - | - | TGCGCCAGCAGCCAGGGACTTATGGCCTACGAGCAGTACTTC | CASSQGLMAYEQYF
15 | TRBJ2-7 | TRBV5-1 | - | TRBD1 | TGCGCCAGCAGCTTAGCCGGGACAGGCTTCTACGAGCAGTACTTC | CASSLAGTGFYEQYF
13 | TRBJ2-7 | TRBV5-4 | - | TRBD1 | TGTGCCAGCAGGGCGACAGGGGCCCACGAGCAGTACTTC | CASRATGAHEQYF
16 | TRBJ1-5 | TRBV7-8 | - | - | TGTGCCAGCAGCTTAGAAGCGGGGCTCGGCAATCAGCCCCAGCATTTT | CASSLEAGLGNQPQHF
14 | TRBJ1-4 | TRBV12-5 | - | TRBD1 | TGTGCTAGTGGACAGGGACAGGGTAATGAAAAACTGTTTTTT | CASGQGQGNEKLFF
15 | TRBJ1-5 | TRBV7-6 | - | TRBD1 | TGTGCCAGCAGCTCCGACAGGGAAGCCAATCAGCCCCAGCATTTT | CASSSDREANQPQHF
11 | TRBJ2-7 | TRBV20-1 | once | TRBD1 | TGCAGTGTACACAGGGGCTACGAGCAGTACTTC | CSVHRGYEQYF
14 | TRBJ1-5 | TRBV6-1 | - | - | TGTGCCAGCAGGATTCAGGGAAGCAATCAGCCCCAGCATTTT | CASRIQGSNQPQHF
14 | TRBJ1-5 | TRBV10-3 | - | TRBD1 | TGTGCCATCAGTAGGACAGGGGTAAATCAGCCCCAGCATTTT | CAISRTGVNQPQHF
13 | TRBJ2-7 | TRBV5-4 | - | - | TGTGCCAGCAGCGAAACTTTTAGGGGAGAGCAGTACTTC | CASSETFRGEQYF
14 | TRBJ1-2 | TRBV4-1 | - | - | TGCGCCAGCAGCCAAGATACGGGAGACTATGGCTACACCTTC | CASSQDTGDYGYTF
14 | TRBJ2-5 | TRBV5-1 | - | TRBD1 | TGCGCCAGCAGACACCACAGGGGGCAGGAGACCCAGTACTTC | CASRHHRGQETQYF
15 | TRBJ2-3 | TRBV6-1 | once | TRBD1 | TGTGCCAGCAGTCCGGACAGGCTAAGCACAGATACGCAGTATTTT | CASSPDRLSTDTQYF
13 | TRBJ1-6 | TRBV30 | - | - | TGTGCCTGGAGCCGGGTCCTCGATTCACCCCTCCACTTT | CAWSRVLDSPLHF
15 | TRBJ2-5 | TRBV11-2 | - | TRBD2 | TGTGCCAGCAGCCGCTTCGGAGCTAGCGGAGAGACCCAGTACTTC | CASSRFGASGETQYF
14 | TRBJ1-2 | TRBV5-4 | - | - | TGTGCCAGCAGCGAGTTCAGGAACCTCTATGGCTACACCTTC | CASSEFRNLYGYTF
13 | TRBJ1-5 | TRBV11-2 | - | - | TGTGCCAGCAGCTTAGATCTCAATCAGCCCCAGCATTTT | CASSLDLNQPQHF
16 | TRBJ1-2 | TRBV5-1 | - | TRBD1 | TGCGCCAGCAGCTTCCAGGGGGCGCGTACTAACTATGGCTACACCTTC | CASSFQGARTNYGYTF
16 | TRBJ1-2 | TRBV27 | once | - | TGTGCCAGCAGTTTATTGGCCGGGGGAAAGGGGTATGGCTACACCTTC | CASSLLAGGKGYGYTF
17 | TRBJ2-2 | TRBV4-1 | - | - | TGCGCCAGCAGCCAAGATATCGGGGACTTCTCCACCGGGGAGCTGTTTTTT | CASSQDIGDFSTGELFF
13 | TRBJ2-3 | TRBV29-1 | - | TRBD1 | TGCAGCGTTTCCAGGGACAGGGGAGATACGCAGTATTTT | CSVSRDRGDTQYF
15 | TRBJ2-1 | TRBV5-1 | - | - | TGCGCCAGCAGTCCTGGACAGCCCCTCTACAATGAGCAGTTCTTC | CASSPGQPLYNEQFF
15 | TRBJ2-5 | TRBV5-1 | - | TRBD2 | TGCGCCAGCAGCTCCGGGACTAGCGTGCCAGAGACCCAGTACTTC | CASSSGTSVPETQYF
15 | TRBJ1-4 | TRBV4-3 | - | - | TGCGCCAGCAGCCGCCTACAGGCAACTAATGAAAAACTGTTTTTT | CASSRLQATNEKLFF
16 | TRBJ1-2 | TRBV4-3 | - | - | TGCGCCAGCAGCCAAGAAGTACAGGGCAACAACTATGGCTACACCTTC | CASSQEVQGNNYGYTF
17 | TRBJ1-4 | TRBV10-3 | - | - | TGTGCCATCAGTGAGTCTCGACCCGGACAGAATAATGAAAAACTGTTTTTT | CAISESRPGQNNEKLFF
15 | TRBJ2-6 | TRBV4-3 | - | TRBD1 | TGCGCCAGCAGCCAAGGAGGCGGACAGGGTGACGTCCTGACTTTC | CASSQGGGQGDVLTF
15 | TRBJ2-7 | TRBV6-1 | - | TRBD1 | TGTGCCAGCATCGCCGTCGGACAGGGGGACTACGAGCAGTACTTC | CASIAVGQGDYEQYF
13 | TRBJ1-2 | TRBV11-2 | - | - | TGTGCCAGCAGCTTTCCCCATTTGGGCGGCTACACCTTC | CASSFPHLGGYTF
14 | TRBJ1-1 | TRBV6-5 | - | - | TGTGCCAGCAGTGGAAATCGGGAGAACACTGAAGCTTTCTTT | CASSGNRENTEAFF
12 | TRBJ2-5 | TRBV7-8 | few | TRBD2 | TGTGCCAGCAGTCGGGGGGGGGAGACCCAGTACTTC | CASSRGGETQYF
13 | TRBJ2-7 | TRBV5-1 | - | - | TGCGCCAGCAGCTTAGACACCAACTACGAGCAGTACTTC | CASSLDTNYEQYF
13 | TRBJ2-7 | TRBV5-1 | - | - | TGCGCCAGCCGGTCGGGGGGCGCGTACGAGCAGTACTTC | CASRSGGAYEQYF
15 | TRBJ1-2 | TRBV7-2 | - | TRBD1 | TGTGCCAGCACCATCACCGGGACAGCGCTCTATGGCTACACCTTC | CASTITGTALYGYTF
12 | TRBJ1-5 | TRBV2 | - | - | TGTGCCAGCACTTTCTTCGATCAGCCCCAGCATTTT | CASTFFDQPQHF
15 | TRBJ1-6 | TRBV5-1 | - | TRBD1 | TGCGCCAGCAGCTCGACCGGGACAGGGTTTGGACCCCTCCACTTT | CASSSTGTGFGPLHF
14 | TRBJ2-7 | TRBV7-9 | - | - | TGTTCCAGCAACGCTTGGGAGAGCTCCTACGAGCAGTACTTC | CSSNAWESSYEQYF
15 | TRBJ2-7 | TRBV15 | - | - | TGTGCCACCAGCAGAGAGGTAGTCATTACCTACGAGCAGTACTTC | CATSREVVITYEQYF
13 | TRBJ1-1 | TRBV7-6 | - | TRBD1 | TGTGCCAGCAGCCCCAGTCACGGACAGGGTGCTTTCTTT | CASSPSHGQGAFF
17 | TRBJ1-5 | TRBV23-1 | once | - | TGCGCCAGCAGTCGGGAGACGATGACAAATGACAATCAGCCCCAGCATTTT | CASSRETMTNDNQPQHF
11 | TRBJ2-3 | TRBV7-9 | - | - | TGTGCCAGCACCAACATTGATACGCAGTATTTT | CASTNIDTQYF